This T cell receptor (beta chain) is from a study of blood T cell repertoires in COVID-19. Across the study: The study drew acute and convalescent COVID-19 samples from the United States, Italy and Spain. PBMCs, B-cell-depleted T cells, or T cells provided the cDNA or gDNA that made up the material.

The CDR3 runs to 13 residues. Germline V gene lookup returns CDR1 SGHTA and CDR2 FQGTGA. Original data processing: By means of reference gene primer amplification, nucleated cell counts were estimated. Method: immunoSEQ multiplex PCR; TCRdb's copy keeps in-frame clones and lacks some. Clonal size and the V and J genes are those of that table, whereas D and trimming came from the DNA. Of roughly 250,000 clones in the sample, approximately 82% were seen once. Sequencing was carried out using peripheral blood. The V call is TRBV7-3, the J call TRBJ2-2; D is possibly TRBD1 (6 bases). The TCR was taken from a woman aged 80 or over with acute or convalescent COVID-19. The CDR3 bases are TGTGCGACCAGGGGTCATGGTAACGGGGAGCTGTTTTTT. This translates into CATRGHGNGELFF. The entire variable domain, with the rest obtained from reference TRBV7-3 and TRBJ2-2, is as follows: GAGVSQTPSNKVTEKGKYVELRCDPISGHTALYWYRQSLGQGPEFLIYFQGTGAADDSGLPNDRFFAVRPEGSVSTLKIQRTERGDSAVYLCATRGHGNGELFFGEGSRLTVL.